This TCR beta chain was documented in a study of CD8 T cells in ankylosing spondylitis. On this clonotype itself: Its antigen is not known.

The CDR3 extends over 15 amino acids. Germline V lookup: CDR1 SGHVS, CDR2 FQNEAQ. Deletions cut 2 bases from V and 0 bases from J, with 8 bases between. One entry per CDR3 protein results from TCRdb running MiXCR on the 5' RACE reads. The profile covers around 130,000 distinct CDR3 sequences, with approximately 17% appearing a single time and roughly 30% taken by the ten largest. Study conclusions and caveats: Researchers report that disease-linked clones proved CD8+ and relatively rare in peripheral blood. In ankylosing spondylitis patients, matched synovial fluid reportedly showed significant enrichment of disease-linked clones. Seemingly distinctive of ankylosing spondylitis blood was a TCR beta motif formed by eight highly homologous variants.

This chain uses TRBV7-8 with TRBJ2-1; no definite D call. Sequenced material: blood, either unsorted or a sorted T cell fraction (not recorded which). The receptor comes from a male donor with ankylosing spondylitis. DNA of the CDR3: TGTGCCAGCAGCTTATTAGCCCTCTCCTACAATGAGCAGTTCTTC. Amino acid sequence: CASSLLALSYNEQFF.